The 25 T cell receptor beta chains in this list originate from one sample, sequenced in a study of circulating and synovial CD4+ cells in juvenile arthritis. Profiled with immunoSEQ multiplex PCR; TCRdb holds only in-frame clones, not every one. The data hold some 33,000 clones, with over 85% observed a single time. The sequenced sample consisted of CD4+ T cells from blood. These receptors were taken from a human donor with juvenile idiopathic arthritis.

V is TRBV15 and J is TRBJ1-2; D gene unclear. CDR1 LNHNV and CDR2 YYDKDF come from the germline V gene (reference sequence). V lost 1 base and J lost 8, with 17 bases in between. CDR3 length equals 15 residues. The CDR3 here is CATSRVSIRGSGYTF. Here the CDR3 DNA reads TGTGCCACCAGCAGAGTATCTATTCGAGGGTCCGGCTACACCTTC.

In nucleotides, the CDR3 is TGTGCCAGCAGCCAGCTGGGACAGGGGGGAGGGGAGAAGCCCCAGCATTTT. As protein: CASSQLGQGGGEKPQHF. The V and J genes are TRBV4-2 and TRBJ1-5; TRBD1 aligns across 11 bases. The germline V gene has CDR1 LGHNA and CDR2 YNFKEQ. There are 17 residues in the CDR3. Trimming took 3 bases from V and 8 from J; bases not matched to a gene: 12.

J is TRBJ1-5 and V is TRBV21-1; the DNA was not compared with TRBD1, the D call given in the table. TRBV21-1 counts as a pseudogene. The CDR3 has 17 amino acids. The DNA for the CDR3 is TGTGCCAGCAGGGAGAGGACAGGTTATTATAGCAATCAGCCCCAGCATTTT. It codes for CASRERTGYYSNQPQHF.

The CDR3 reads CARRGGTETQYF. DNA of the CDR3: TGTGCTCGACGGGGGGGCACGGAGACCCAGTACTTC. V gene TRBV30 combines with J gene TRBJ2-5; TRBD2 matches 8 bases. The CDR3 sequence is 12 residues long. Germline V CDR1 and CDR2: GTSNPN, SVGIG (reference sequence).

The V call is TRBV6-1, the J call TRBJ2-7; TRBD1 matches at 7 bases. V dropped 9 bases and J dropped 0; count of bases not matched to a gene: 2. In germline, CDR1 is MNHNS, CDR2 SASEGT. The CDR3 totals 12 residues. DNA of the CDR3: TGTGCCAGTCGGGACAGCTCCTACGAGCAGTACTTC. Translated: CASRDSSYEQYF.

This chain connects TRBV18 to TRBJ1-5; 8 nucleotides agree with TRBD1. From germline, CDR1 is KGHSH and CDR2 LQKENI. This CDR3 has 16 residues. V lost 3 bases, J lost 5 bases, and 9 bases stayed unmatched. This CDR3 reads CASSPADRDRYQPQHF. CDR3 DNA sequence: TGTGCCAGCTCACCGGCTGACAGGGACAGGTATCAGCCCCAGCATTTT.

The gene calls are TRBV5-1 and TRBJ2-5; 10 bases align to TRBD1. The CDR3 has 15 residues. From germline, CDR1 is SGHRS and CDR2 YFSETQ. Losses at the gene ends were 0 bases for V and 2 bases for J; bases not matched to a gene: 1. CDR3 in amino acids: CASSLGQGAQETQYF. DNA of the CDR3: TGCGCCAGCAGCTTGGGACAGGGGGCACAAGAGACCCAGTACTTC.

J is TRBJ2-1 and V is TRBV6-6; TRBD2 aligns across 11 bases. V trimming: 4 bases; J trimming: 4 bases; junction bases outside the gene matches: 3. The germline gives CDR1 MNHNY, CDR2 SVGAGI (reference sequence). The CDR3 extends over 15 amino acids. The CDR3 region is CASSSSGGRYNEQFF. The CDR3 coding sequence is TGTGCCAGCAGTTCTAGCGGGGGGCGATACAATGAGCAGTTCTTC.

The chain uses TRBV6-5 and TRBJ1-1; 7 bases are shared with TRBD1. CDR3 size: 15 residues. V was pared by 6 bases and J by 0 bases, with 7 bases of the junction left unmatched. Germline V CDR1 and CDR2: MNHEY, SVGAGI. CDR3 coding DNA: TGTGCCAGCAGCGTCGCGGACAGGTTGAACACTGAAGCTTTCTTT. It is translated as CASSVADRLNTEAFF.

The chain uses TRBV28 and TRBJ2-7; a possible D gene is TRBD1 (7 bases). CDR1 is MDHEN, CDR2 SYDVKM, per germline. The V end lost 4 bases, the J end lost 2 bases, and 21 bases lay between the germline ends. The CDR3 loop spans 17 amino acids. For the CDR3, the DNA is TGTGCCAGCAGTTCGAGGACAGGCCGGGGGTTGGCCTACGAGCAGTACTTC. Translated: CASSSRTGRGLAYEQYF.

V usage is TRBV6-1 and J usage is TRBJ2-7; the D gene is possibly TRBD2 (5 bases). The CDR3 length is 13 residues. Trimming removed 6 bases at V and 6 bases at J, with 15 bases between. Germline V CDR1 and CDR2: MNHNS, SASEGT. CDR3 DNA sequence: TGTGCCAGCAGCCCCCAGGACTCGGGCGAGCAGTACTTC. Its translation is CASSPQDSGEQYF.

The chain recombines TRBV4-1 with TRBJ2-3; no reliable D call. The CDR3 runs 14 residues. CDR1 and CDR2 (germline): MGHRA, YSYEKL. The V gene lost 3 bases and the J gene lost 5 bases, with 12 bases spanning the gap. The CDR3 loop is CASSQPIVRDTQYF. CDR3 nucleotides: TGCGCCAGCAGCCAGCCAATAGTCCGAGATACGCAGTATTTT.

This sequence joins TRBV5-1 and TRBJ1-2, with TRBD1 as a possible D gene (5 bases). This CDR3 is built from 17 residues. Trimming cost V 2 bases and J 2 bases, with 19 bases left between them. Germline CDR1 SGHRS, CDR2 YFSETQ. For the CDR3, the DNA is TGCGCCAGCAGCTTATTTCCCGCAGGGTCCTCAAACTATGGCTACACCTTC. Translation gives CASSLFPAGSSNYGYTF.

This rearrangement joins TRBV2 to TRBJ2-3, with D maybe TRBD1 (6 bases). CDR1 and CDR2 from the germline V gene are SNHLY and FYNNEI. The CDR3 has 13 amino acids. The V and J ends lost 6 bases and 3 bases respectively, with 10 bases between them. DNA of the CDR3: TGTGCCAGCAGAAAAACAGGGACAGATACGCAGTATTTT. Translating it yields CASRKTGTDTQYF.

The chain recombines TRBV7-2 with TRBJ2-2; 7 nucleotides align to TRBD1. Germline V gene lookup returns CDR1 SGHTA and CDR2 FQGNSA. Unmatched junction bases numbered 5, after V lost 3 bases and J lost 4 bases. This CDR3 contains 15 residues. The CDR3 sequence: CASSFRQGGTGELFF. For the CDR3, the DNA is TGTGCCAGCAGCTTTCGACAGGGTGGCACCGGGGAGCTGTTTTTT.

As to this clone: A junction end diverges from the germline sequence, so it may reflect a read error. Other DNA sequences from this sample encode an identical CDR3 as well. CDR3 coding DNA: TGTGCCAGCAGCCCCGGTAATTCCCCCCTCCACTTT. Protein: CASSPGNSPLHF. The chain recombines TRBV7-2 with TRBJ1-6; no clear D. This CDR3 region has 12 residues. CDR1 and CDR2 from the germline V gene are SGHTA and FQGNSA. Full variable domain (remainder filled in from reference TRBV7-2 and TRBJ1-6): GAGVSQSPSNKVTEKGKDVELRCDPISGHTALYWYRQSLGQGLEFLIYFQGNSAPDKSGLPSDRFSAERTGGSVSTLTIQRTQQEDSAVYLCASSPGNSPLHFGNGTRLTVT.

For the CDR3, the DNA is TGTGCCAGCAGTTACACGGGACAGGTAACCACCTACGAGCAGTACTTC. This translates into CASSYTGQVTTYEQYF. The chain combines TRBV6-5 with TRBJ2-7, with 8 bases that match TRBD1. V gave up 2 bases and J gave up 2 bases; unmatched junction bases: 8. This CDR3 is built from 16 residues. Germline CDR1 and CDR2: MNHEY and SVGAGI.

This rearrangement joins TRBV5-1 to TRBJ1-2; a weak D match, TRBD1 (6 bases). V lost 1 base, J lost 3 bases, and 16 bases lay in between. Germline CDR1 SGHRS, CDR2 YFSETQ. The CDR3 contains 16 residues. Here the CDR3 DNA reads TGCGCCAGCAGCTTGTCCAGGGGCCCAGTCTACTATGGCTACACCTTC. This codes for CASSLSRGPVYYGYTF.

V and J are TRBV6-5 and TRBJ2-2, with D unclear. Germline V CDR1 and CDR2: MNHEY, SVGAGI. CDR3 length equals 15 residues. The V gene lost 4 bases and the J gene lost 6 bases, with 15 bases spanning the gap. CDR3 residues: CASSSPVARSGELFF. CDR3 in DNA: TGTGCCAGCAGTTCGCCTGTAGCTAGATCCGGGGAGCTGTTTTTT.

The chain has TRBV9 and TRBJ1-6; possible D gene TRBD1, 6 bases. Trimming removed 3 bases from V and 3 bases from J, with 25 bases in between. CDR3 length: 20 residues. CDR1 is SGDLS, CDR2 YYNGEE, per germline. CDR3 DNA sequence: TGTGCCAGCAGCGGAACCCAGGGGTGGCCTGGACGCCGCTATAATTCACCCCTCCACTTT. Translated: CASSGTQGWPGRRYNSPLHF.

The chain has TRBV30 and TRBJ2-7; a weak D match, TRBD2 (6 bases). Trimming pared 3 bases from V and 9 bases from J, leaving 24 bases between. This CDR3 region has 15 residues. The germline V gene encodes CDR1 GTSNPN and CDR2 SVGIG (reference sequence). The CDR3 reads CAWSGMKAGRRGQYF. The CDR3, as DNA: TGTGCCTGGAGCGGGATGAAGGCAGGTCGGCGGGGGCAGTACTTC.

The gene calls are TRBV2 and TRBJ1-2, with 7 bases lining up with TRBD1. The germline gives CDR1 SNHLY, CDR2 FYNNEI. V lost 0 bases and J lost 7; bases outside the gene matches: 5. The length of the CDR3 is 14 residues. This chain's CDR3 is CASSEAGQYIGYTF. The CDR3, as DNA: TGTGCCAGCAGTGAAGCGGGACAGTATATTGGCTACACCTTC.

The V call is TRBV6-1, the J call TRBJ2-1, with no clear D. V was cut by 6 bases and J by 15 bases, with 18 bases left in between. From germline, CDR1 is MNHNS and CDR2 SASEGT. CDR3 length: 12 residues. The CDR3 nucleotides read TGTGCCAGCAGAGCCCCTGGCGGCACACGGTTCTTC. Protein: CASRAPGGTRFF.

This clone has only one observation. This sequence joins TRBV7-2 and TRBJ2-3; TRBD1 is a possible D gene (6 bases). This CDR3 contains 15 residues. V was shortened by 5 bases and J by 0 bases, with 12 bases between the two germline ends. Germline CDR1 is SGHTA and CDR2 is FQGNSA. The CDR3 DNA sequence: TGTGCCAGCAGCCGACGACAGGCTAGCACAGATACGCAGTATTTT. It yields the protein CASSRRQASTDTQYF.

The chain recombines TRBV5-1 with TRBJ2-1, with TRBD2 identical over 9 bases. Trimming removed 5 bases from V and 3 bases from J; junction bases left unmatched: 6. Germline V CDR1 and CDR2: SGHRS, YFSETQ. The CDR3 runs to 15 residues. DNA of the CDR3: TGCGCCAGCAGAGATGGGCGGGGGGGCTACAATGAGCAGTTCTTC. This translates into CASRDGRGGYNEQFF.